A single sample is the source of the 11 T cell receptor beta chains below, sequenced in a study of T cells in Graves' hyperthyroidism and ophthalmopathy. TCR beta CDR3 regions were amplified from RNA. TCR CDR3 regions were first amplified by RT-PCR with HTBI primers. TCRdb redid the calling of the multiplex PCR reads with MiXCR, one entry per CDR3 protein. The sample includes about 160,000 distinct CDR3 sequences, 8% to 9.5% of them seen just once. The sequenced material came from blood. The receptors come from a woman under 30 with Graves' hyperthyroidism that later progressed to Graves' ophthalmopathy.

There are a few counts of this clonotype. The rearrangement links TRBV27 to TRBJ2-3, with D perhaps TRBD2 (5 bases). The germline gives CDR1 MNHEY, CDR2 SMNVEV (reference sequence). This CDR3 region has 14 residues. The V gene lost 6 bases and the J gene lost 0 bases, with 10 bases spanning the gap. The CDR3 is CASRLEASTDTQYF. CDR3 nucleotide sequence: TGTGCCAGCAGACTAGAGGCTAGCACAGATACGCAGTATTTT.

This clonotype was detected ten times or more. The rearrangement joins TRBV2 to TRBJ2-3, with D uncertain. The CDR3 contains 17 residues. Germline-derived CDR1 and CDR2 are SNHLY and FYNNEI. V gave up 8 bases and J gave up 1 base, with 22 bases separating them. The CDR3 reads CASADYRAGSGTDTQYF. CDR3 DNA sequence: TGTGCCAGCGCCGATTATAGAGCCGGCTCCGGCACAGATACGCAGTATTTT.

This clonotype came up many times. The chain couples TRBV11-2 to TRBJ2-1; D is possibly TRBD2 (5 bases). The CDR3 totals 16 residues. V dropped 3 bases and J dropped 2 bases, with 14 bases sitting between them. Per germline, CDR1 SGHAT and CDR2 FQNNGV. The CDR3 DNA is TGTGCCAGCAGCTTTACTAGATACGAAGCCTACAATGAGCAGTTCTTC. As protein: CASSFTRYEAYNEQFF. The full variable domain, in which reference TRBV11-2 and TRBJ2-1 provide the parts outside the CDR3, is EAGVAQSPRYKIIEKRQSVAFWCNPISGHATLYWYQQILGQGPKLLIQFQNNGVVDDSQLPKDRFSAERLKGVDSTLKIQPAKLEDSAVYLCASSFTRYEAYNEQFFGPGTRLTVL.

This clonotype showed up just a few times. The rearrangement uses TRBV7-9 and TRBJ2-7, with 7 positions matching TRBD1. CDR3 length: 17 amino acids. The J segment lost 5 bases and the V segment lost 8 bases, leaving 21 bases of the junction unmatched. CDR1 SEHNR and CDR2 FQNEAQ come from the germline V gene (reference sequence). For the CDR3, the DNA is TGTGCCAGCGTTCCGAACCCAGGAAGGGGGCGCTTGGACGAGCAGTACTTC. It translates to CASVPNPGRGRLDEQYF. Together with reference TRBV7-9 and TRBJ2-7, the CDR3 gives the full variable domain: DTGVSQNPRHKITKRGQNVTFRCDPISEHNRLYWYRQTLGQGPEFLTYFQNEAQLEKSRLLSDRFSAERPKGSFSTLEIQRTEQGDSAMYLCASVPNPGRGRLDEQYFGPGTRLTVT.

In its sample, this clonotype was seen a few times. This may be a read error, as it is one base from a much larger clone. CDR3 sequence (DNA): TGTGCCAGCAGCCAGGTCTGGGGAAATAATGAAAGACTGTTTTTT. Its protein is CASSQVWGNNERLFF. The chain recombines TRBV3-1 with TRBJ1-4; no reliable D call. From germline, CDR1 is LGHDT and CDR2 YNNKEL (reference sequence). The CDR3 is 15 amino acids. Full variable domain (remainder filled in from reference TRBV3-1 and TRBJ1-4): DTAVSQTPKYLVTQMGNDKSIKCEQNLGHDTMYWYKQDSKKFLKIMFSYNNKELIINETVPNRFSPKSPDKAHLNLHINSLELGDSAVYFCASSQVWGNNERLFFGSGTQLSVL.

This clonotype was counted at least ten times. V and J are TRBV7-8 and TRBJ2-1; D remains unclear. Germline V CDR1 and CDR2: SGHVS, FQNEAQ. This CDR3 comprises 18 residues. V lost 0 bases to trimming and J lost 0 bases, with 15 bases between them. Written as DNA, the CDR3 is TGTGCCAGCAGCTTAGCGAGGATGTGGCGGAGCTCCTACAATGAGCAGTTCTTC. This translates into CASSLARMWRSSYNEQFF. The full variable domain, with the rest looked up from reference TRBV7-8 and TRBJ2-1, is GAGVSQSPRYKVAKRGQDVALRCDPISGHVSLFWYQQALGQGPEFLTYFQNEAQLDKSGLPSDRFFAERPEGSVSTLKIQRTQQEDSAVYLCASSLARMWRSSYNEQFFGPGTRLTVL.

This clonotype has ten or more counts. CDR3 amino acids: CASSELTGTANYGYTF. CDR3 nucleotide sequence: TGTGCCAGCAGTGAATTGACCGGGACAGCAAACTATGGCTACACCTTC. The chain joins TRBV25-1 to TRBJ1-2, with 7 bases that match TRBD1. Germline values: CDR1 MGHDK, CDR2 SYGVNS. This CDR3 is built from 16 residues. The ends lost 1 base at V and 2 bases at J; junction bases unmatched: 7.

This clonotype was seen ten or more times. This chain connects TRBV11-2 to TRBJ1-1, with a possible D match to TRBD1 (5 bases). The CDR3 is 12 amino acids. Trimming took off 6 bases at V and 8 bases at J, with 13 bases between the two ends. Germline values: CDR1 SGHAT, CDR2 FQNNGV. CDR3 bases: TGTGCCAGCAGTCTTGACGGGGCGGAAGCTTTCTTT. Its translation is CASSLDGAEAFF.

In this sample, this clonotype turned up many times. The chain combines TRBV7-8 with TRBJ2-2; D may be TRBD2 (6 bases). Germline CDR1 SGHVS, CDR2 FQNEAQ. Trimming took 3 bases from V and 3 from J, leaving 11 bases between them. This CDR3 has 15 residues. The CDR3 region is CASSFGGGHTGELFF. As DNA, the CDR3 is TGTGCCAGCAGCTTTGGGGGAGGTCACACCGGGGAGCTGTTTTTT. Full variable domain (missing parts from reference TRBV7-8 and TRBJ2-2): GAGVSQSPRYKVAKRGQDVALRCDPISGHVSLFWYQQALGQGPEFLTYFQNEAQLDKSGLPSDRFFAERPEGSVSTLKIQRTQQEDSAVYLCASSFGGGHTGELFFGEGSRLTVL.

Regarding this clonotype: One end of the junction fails to match germline, which may point to a read error. V usage is TRBV11-2 and J usage is TRBJ2-7; 7 nucleotides match TRBD1. Germline V lookup: CDR1 SGHAT, CDR2 FQNNGV. This CDR3 contains 17 residues. CDR3 sequence reads: CASSFRTGGLSGSEQHF. As DNA, the CDR3 is TGTGCCAGCAGCTTTCGGACAGGCGGCCTTTCCGGCTCCGAGCAGCACTTC. Full variable domain (rest looked up from reference TRBV11-2 and TRBJ2-7): EAGVAQSPRYKIIEKRQSVAFWCNPISGHATLYWYQQILGQGPKLLIQFQNNGVVDDSQLPKDRFSAERLKGVDSTLKIQPAKLEDSAVYLCASSFRTGGLSGSEQHFGPGTRLTVT.

This clonotype was detected only a few times. The chain recombines TRBV18 with TRBJ2-1, with D perhaps matching TRBD1 or TRBD2 (5 bases each). The germline V and J ends were trimmed by 3 bases and 6 bases, with 18 bases remaining between them. Germline loops: CDR1 KGHSH, CDR2 LQKENI. This CDR3 is built from 16 residues. The CDR3 protein is CASSPRVTPRGNEQFF. The CDR3, as DNA: TGTGCCAGCTCACCGAGGGTAACGCCTAGGGGCAATGAGCAGTTCTTC.